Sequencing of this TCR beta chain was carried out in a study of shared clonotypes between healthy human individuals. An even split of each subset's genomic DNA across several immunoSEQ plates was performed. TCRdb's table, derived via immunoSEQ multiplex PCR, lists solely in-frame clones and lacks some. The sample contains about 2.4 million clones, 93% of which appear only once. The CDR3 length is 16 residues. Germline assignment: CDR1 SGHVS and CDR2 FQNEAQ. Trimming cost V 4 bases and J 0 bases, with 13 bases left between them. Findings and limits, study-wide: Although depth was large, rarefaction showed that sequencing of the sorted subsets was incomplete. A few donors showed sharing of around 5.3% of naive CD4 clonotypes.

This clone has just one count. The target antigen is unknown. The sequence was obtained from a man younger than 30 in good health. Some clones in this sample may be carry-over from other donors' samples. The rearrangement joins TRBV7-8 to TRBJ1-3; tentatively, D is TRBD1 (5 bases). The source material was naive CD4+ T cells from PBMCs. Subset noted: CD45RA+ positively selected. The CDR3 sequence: CASSWSRGFSGNTIYF. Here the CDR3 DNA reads TGTGCCAGCAGCTGGTCCCGGGGGTTCTCTGGAAACACCATATATTTT.